This TCR beta chain is from a study of blood T cells in healthy people across ages. Germline assignment: CDR1 MDHEN and CDR2 SYDVKM. The CDR3 covers 17 residues. V gave up 2 bases and J gave up 2 bases, with 17 bases separating them. The second PCR ran roughly 6 to 12 cycles with a sample-barcoded 5' primer and J-beta primers. TCRdb re-analysed the 5' RACE reads in MiXCR, keeping a single row per CDR3 protein. The sample carries roughly 730,000 distinct CDR3 sequences, roughly 50% recorded once. The chain recombines TRBV28 with TRBJ2-3; a weak D match, TRBD1 (5 bases). This TCR came from a man in his forties in good health. The specimen was blood. CDR3 sequence: CASSLAAEQEDTDTQYF. CDR3 nucleotides: TGTGCCAGCAGTTTAGCCGCCGAACAGGAAGACACAGATACGCAGTATTTT. The variable domain in full, completed from reference TRBV28 and TRBJ2-3, reads DVKVTQSSRYLVKRTGEKVFLECVQDMDHENMFWYRQDPGLGLRLIYFSYDVKMKEKGDIPEGYSVSREKKERFSLILESASTNQTSMYLCASSLAAEQEDTDTQYFGPGTRLTVL.